The source of this T cell receptor (beta chain) is a study of blood T cell repertoires in COVID-19. For the study at large: Italy, Spain and the United States were the sources of the convalescent and acute COVID-19 samples. PBMCs, B-cell-depleted T cells, or T cells provided the cDNA or gDNA that made up the material.

As processed by the authors: How many nucleated cells were present was estimated from reference gene primer amplification. The data were produced by immunoSEQ multiplex PCR, yet TCRdb's version contains in-frame clones alone and is incomplete. V and J calls and clone size come straight from that table; D and trimming were deduced from the DNA. Among tens of thousands of clones, around four fifths were seen once, and the ten largest hold 5.3%. Per germline, CDR1 MGHRA and CDR2 YSYEKL. CDR3 length: 15 amino acids. The V gene end was trimmed by 3 bases and the J gene end by 3 bases; junction bases not matched to a gene: 4.

The rearrangement uses TRBV4-1 and TRBJ2-1, with TRBD1 identical over 8 bases. Sequencing was done on a sample of peripheral blood. The TCR originated in an older man with acute or convalescent COVID-19. The CDR3 reads CASSQPGTGYNEQFF. The CDR3 DNA follows: TGCGCCAGCAGCCAGCCCGGGACAGGCTACAATGAGCAGTTCTTC.